This TCR beta chain came from a study of cytomegalovirus exposure and HLA in healthy donors. Amplification used 60 Vbeta primers and 13 Jbeta primers. Generated by immunoSEQ multiplex PCR, the TCRdb table keeps only in-frame clones and is missing some. The sample holds around 200,000 clones, over 75% seen once. Only one count was recorded for this clone. V lost 4 bases and J 5 bases, leaving 6 bases between the germline ends. The CDR3 runs to 10 residues. Germline loops: CDR1 SQVTM, CDR2 ANQGSEA. Sequenced material: PBMCs. The TCR comes from a female donor in good health and CMV-seronegative. The chain combines TRBV29-1 with TRBJ2-7, with unresolved D. DNA of the CDR3: TGCAGCGTTGTCTTCCACGAGCAGTACTTC. Its translation: CSVVFHEQYF.